The clone carrying this T cell receptor (beta chain) appeared many times. Its antigen is undetermined. Specified time point: newly diagnosed GD, antithyroid drugs for less than 3 months. The authors made the TCR library using RNA they extracted from PBMCs. This entry comes from a study of regulatory T cells in long-lasting Graves disease. The study, taken as a whole, reports: Persistent Graves' disease cases displayed lower TCR diversity than newly diagnosed ones. Sharing of public clonotypes was greater in persistent patients (roughly 2,600) than in new patients (around 1,000).

This CDR3 contains 13 residues. Trimming stripped 4 bases from V and 3 bases from J, with 9 bases between. Germline V gene sequence: CDR1 SNHLY, CDR2 FYNNEI. The TCR beta library used iRepertoire HTBI primers with Arm-PCR amplification of CDR3. Under the authors' procedure: Across all samples, roughly 62 TRBV segments and around 14 TRBJ segments were identified. TCRdb analysed the multiplex PCR reads with MiXCR anew, one entry per CDR3 protein. Clone size and V and J calls follow TCRdb, not the original study. The repertoire holds a few hundred thousand distinct CDR3 sequences, with roughly 12% as singletons. The sample also formed part of further work on T cells in Graves' hyperthyroidism and ophthalmopathy.

The TCR was taken from a man aged 25-40 years with Graves disease. The input for sequencing was peripheral blood mononuclear cells (PBMCs), taken at new diagnosis, from a patient treated with antithyroid drugs. V gene TRBV2 combines with J gene TRBJ1-2, with D possibly matching TRBD1 (6 bases). The chain's CDR3 is CASSGDTYYGYTF. The CDR3 nucleotides read TGTGCCAGCAGTGGGGACACCTACTATGGCTACACCTTC. Together with reference TRBV2 and TRBJ1-2, the CDR3 gives the full variable domain: EPEVTQTPSHQVTQMGQEVILRCVPISNHLYFYWYRQILGQKVEFLVSFYNNEISEKSEIFDDQFSVERPDGSNFTLKIRSTKLEDSAMYFCASSGDTYYGYTFGSGTRLTVV.